This T cell receptor beta chain was sequenced during a study of Ad26.COV2.S vaccination and SARS-CoV-2 variants. Study context: A COV1001 Ad26.COV2.S trial-arm participant provided the sample. The authors gave Ad26.COV2.S intramuscularly, either once or twice 56 days apart. Study outcomes and limitations: Reportedly, spike-specific CD8+ and CD4+ T cell responses achieved substantial breadth once vaccination had taken place. Those who received the vaccine showed greater spike-specific TCR breadth than those given placebo.

Sequencing was performed with immunoSEQ multiplex PCR; in TCRdb, only in-frame clones are kept and a portion is missing. The table lists about 220,000 clones, 85% to 90% of them singletons. Regarding treatment: 15 to 20 received Ad26.COV2.S at low or high dose, single or two shots; roughly five received placebo; per-sample allocation not given. The investigators took samples on day 63 after the first vaccine or placebo injection. In the case of this clone: What it binds is unknown.

Trimming removed 1 base at V and 4 bases at J, with 10 bases between. This CDR3 has 14 residues. Germline CDR1 reads LNHDA; CDR2 reads SQIVND (reference sequence). The sequence came from a person between 18 and 59 years old who received the Ad26.COV2.S COVID-19 vaccine or a placebo. This specimen consisted of peripheral blood, obtained in a trial of Ad26.COV2.S vaccine versus placebo. The genes are TRBV19 and TRBJ1-1, with D hard to call. The CDR3 protein is CASSIVRVGTEAFF. CDR3 DNA: TGTGCCAGTAGTATAGTTAGAGTGGGCACTGAAGCTTTCTTT.